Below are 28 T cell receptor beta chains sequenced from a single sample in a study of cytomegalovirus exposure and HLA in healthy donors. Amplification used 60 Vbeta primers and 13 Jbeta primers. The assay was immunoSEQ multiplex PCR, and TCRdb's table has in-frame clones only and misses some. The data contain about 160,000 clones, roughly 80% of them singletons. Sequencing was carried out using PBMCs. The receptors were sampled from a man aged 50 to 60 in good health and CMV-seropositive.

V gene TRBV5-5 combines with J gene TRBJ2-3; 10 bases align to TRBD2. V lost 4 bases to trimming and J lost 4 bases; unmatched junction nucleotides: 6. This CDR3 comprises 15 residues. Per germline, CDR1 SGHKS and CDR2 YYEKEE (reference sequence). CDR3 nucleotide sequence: TGTGCCAGCAGCCACAGCGGGGGGGCCCCAGATACGCAGTATTTT. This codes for CASSHSGGAPDTQYF. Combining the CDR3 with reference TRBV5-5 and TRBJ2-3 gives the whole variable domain DAGVTQSPTHLIKTRGQQVTLRCSPISGHKSVSWYQQVLGQGPQFIFQYYEKEERGRGNFPDRFSARQFPNYSSELNVNALLLGDSALYLCASSHSGGAPDTQYFGPGTRLTVL.

Here the CDR3 reads CASSLRDSRGSYNEQFF. CDR3 sequence (DNA): TGTGCCAGCAGCTTGCGGGACTCCCGAGGCTCCTACAATGAGCAGTTCTTC. The genes are TRBV7-9 and TRBJ2-1; perhaps TRBD2 as D (6 bases). This CDR3 has 17 residues. V lost 3 bases to trimming and J lost 0 bases, with 15 bases between them. The V gene's germline CDR1 is SEHNR and CDR2 FQNEAQ (reference sequence).

The CDR3 loop reads CASSSIGGGNQPQHF. CDR3 nucleotides: TGTGCCAGCAGCTCGATCGGAGGCGGCAATCAGCCCCAGCATTTT. The V gene is TRBV11-2, the J gene TRBJ1-5, with D uncertain. The CDR3 extends over 15 amino acids. V was pared by 4 bases and J by 2 bases, with 12 bases between. CDR1 and CDR2 (germline): SGHAT, FQNNGV.

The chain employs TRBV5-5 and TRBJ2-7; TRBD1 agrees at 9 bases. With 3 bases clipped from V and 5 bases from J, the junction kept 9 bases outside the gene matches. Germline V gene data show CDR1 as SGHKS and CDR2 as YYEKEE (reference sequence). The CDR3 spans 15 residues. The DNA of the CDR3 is TGTGCCAGCAGCTCAGGACAGGGGATGAGGGACGAGCAGTACTTC. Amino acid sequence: CASSSGQGMRDEQYF. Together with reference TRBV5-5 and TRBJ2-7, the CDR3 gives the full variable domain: DAGVTQSPTHLIKTRGQQVTLRCSPISGHKSVSWYQQVLGQGPQFIFQYYEKEERGRGNFPDRFSARQFPNYSSELNVNALLLGDSALYLCASSSGQGMRDEQYFGPGTRLTVT.

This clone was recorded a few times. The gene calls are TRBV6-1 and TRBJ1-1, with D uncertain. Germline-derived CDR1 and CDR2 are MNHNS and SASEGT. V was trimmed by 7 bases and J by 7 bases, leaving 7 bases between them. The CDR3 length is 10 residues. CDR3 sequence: CASTQNEAFF. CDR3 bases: TGTGCCAGCACGCAGAATGAAGCTTTCTTT.

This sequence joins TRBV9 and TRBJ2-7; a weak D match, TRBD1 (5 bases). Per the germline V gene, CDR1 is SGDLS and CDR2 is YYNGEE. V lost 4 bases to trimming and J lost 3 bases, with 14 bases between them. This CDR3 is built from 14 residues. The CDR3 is CASSPIPGRYEQYF. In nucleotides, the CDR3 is TGTGCCAGCAGCCCCATCCCAGGGCGCTACGAGCAGTACTTC. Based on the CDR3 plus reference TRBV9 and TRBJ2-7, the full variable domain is DSGVTQTPKHLITATGQRVTLRCSPRSGDLSVYWYQQSLDQGLQFLIQYYNGEERAKGNILERFSAQQFPDLHSELNLSSLELGDSALYFCASSPIPGRYEQYFGPGTRLTVT.

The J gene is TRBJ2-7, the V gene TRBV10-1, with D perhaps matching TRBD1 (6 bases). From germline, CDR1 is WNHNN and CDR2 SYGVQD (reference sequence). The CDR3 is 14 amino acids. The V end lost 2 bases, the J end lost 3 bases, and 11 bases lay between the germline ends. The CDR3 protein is CASSEQGFIYEQYF. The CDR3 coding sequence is TGCGCCAGCAGTGAGCAGGGGTTTATCTACGAGCAGTACTTC.

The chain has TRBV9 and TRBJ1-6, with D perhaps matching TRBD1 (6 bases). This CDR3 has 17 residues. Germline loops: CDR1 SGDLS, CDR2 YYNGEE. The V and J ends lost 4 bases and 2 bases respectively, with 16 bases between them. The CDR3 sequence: CASSPRVQGTYNSPLHF. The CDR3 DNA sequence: TGTGCCAGCAGCCCCCGGGTGCAGGGGACCTATAATTCACCCCTCCACTTT. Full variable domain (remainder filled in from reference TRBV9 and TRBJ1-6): DSGVTQTPKHLITATGQRVTLRCSPRSGDLSVYWYQQSLDQGLQFLIQYYNGEERAKGNILERFSAQQFPDLHSELNLSSLELGDSALYFCASSPRVQGTYNSPLHFGNGTRLTVT.

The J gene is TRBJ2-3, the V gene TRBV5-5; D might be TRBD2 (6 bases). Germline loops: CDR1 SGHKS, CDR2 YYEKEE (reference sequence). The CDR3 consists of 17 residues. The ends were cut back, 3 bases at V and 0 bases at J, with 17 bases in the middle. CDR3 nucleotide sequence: TGTGCCAGCAGCTCCCTGGGGGGTTTTAGTAGCACAGATACGCAGTATTTT. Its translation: CASSSLGGFSSTDTQYF.

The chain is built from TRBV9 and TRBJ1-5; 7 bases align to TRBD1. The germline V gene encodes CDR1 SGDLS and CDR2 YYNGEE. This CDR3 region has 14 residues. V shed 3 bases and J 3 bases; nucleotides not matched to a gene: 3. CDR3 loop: CASSGTGVNQPQHF. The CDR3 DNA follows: TGTGCCAGCAGCGGCACAGGGGTCAATCAGCCCCAGCATTTT.

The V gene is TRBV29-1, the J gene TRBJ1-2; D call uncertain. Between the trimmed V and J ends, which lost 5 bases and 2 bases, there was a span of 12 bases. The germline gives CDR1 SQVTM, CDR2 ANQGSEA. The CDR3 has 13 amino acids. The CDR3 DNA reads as TGCAGCGTTATTCAGGCGACGAACTATGGCTACACCTTC. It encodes CSVIQATNYGYTF.

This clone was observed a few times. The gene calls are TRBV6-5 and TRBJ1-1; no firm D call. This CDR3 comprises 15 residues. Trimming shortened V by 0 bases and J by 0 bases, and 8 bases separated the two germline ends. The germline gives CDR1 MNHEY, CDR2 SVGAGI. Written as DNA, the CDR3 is TGTGCCAGCAGTTACTCGTATCAGATGAACACTGAAGCTTTCTTT. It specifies CASSYSYQMNTEAFF.

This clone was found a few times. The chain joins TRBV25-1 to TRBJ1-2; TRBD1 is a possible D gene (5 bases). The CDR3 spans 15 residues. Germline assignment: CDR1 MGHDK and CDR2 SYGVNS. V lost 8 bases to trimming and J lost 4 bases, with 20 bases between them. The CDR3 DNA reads TGTGCCAGCCTCGGGGCTTCTTGGGGACTCTATGGCTACACCTTC. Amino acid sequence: CASLGASWGLYGYTF.

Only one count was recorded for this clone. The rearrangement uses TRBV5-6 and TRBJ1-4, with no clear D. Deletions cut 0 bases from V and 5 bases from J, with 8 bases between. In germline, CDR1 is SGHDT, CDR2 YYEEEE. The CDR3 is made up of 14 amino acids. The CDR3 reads CASSLGTLNEKLFF. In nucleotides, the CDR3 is TGTGCCAGCAGCTTGGGGACTTTAAATGAAAAACTGTTTTTT.

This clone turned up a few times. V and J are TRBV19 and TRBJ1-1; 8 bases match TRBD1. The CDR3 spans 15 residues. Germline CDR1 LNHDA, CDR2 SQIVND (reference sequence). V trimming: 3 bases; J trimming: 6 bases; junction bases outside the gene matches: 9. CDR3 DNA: TGTGCCAGTAGTATCGGGTTGACAGGGGCCGCTGAAGCTTTCTTT. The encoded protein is CASSIGLTGAAEAFF. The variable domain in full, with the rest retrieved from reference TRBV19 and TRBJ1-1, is DGGITQSPKYLFRKEGQNVTLSCEQNLNHDAMYWYRQDPGQGLRLIYYSQIVNDFQKGDIAEGYSVSREKKESFPLTVTSAQKNPTAFYLCASSIGLTGAAEAFFGQGTRLTVV.

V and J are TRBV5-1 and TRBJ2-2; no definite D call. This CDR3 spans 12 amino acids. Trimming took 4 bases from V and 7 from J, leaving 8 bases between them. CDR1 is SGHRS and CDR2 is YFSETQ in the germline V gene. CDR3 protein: CASSLRDGELFF. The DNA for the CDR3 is TGCGCCAGCAGCCTACGTGACGGGGAGCTGTTTTTT. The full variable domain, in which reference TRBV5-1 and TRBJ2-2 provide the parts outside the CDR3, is KAGVTQTPRYLIKTRGQQVTLSCSPISGHRSVSWYQQTPGQGLQFLFEYFSETQRNKGNFPGRFSGRQFSNSRSEMNVSTLELGDSALYLCASSLRDGELFFGEGSRLTVL.

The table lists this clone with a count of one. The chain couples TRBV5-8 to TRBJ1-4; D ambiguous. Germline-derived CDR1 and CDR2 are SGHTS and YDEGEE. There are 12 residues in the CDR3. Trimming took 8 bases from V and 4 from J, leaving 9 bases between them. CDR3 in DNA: TGTGCCAGATGGGCGGGTAATGAAAAACTGTTTTTT. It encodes CARWAGNEKLFF.

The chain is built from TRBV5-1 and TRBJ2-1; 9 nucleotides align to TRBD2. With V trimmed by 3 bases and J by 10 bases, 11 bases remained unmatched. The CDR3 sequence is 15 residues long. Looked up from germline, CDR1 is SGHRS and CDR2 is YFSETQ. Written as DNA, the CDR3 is TGCGCCAGCAGCTCTGCTAGCGGGACACTTTTGGAGCAGTTCTTC. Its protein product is CASSSASGTLLEQFF.

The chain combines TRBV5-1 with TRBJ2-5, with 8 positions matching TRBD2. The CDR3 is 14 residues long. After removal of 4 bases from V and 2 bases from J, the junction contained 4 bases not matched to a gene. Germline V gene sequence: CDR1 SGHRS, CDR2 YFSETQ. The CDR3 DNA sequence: TGCGCCAGCAGCCAGGGCGGGGGGCAAGAGACCCAGTACTTC. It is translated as CASSQGGGQETQYF.

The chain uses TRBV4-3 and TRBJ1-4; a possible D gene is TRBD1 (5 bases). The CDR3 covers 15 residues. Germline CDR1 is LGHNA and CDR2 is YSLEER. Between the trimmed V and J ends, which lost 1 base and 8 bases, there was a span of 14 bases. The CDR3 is CASSQGRVVSEKLFF. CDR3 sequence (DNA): TGCGCCAGCAGCCAAGGCAGGGTCGTCTCGGAAAAACTGTTTTTT.

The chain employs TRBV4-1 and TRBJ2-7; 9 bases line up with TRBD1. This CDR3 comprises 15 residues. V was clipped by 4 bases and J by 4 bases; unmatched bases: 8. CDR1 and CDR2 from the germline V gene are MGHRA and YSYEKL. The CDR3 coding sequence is TGCGCCAGCAGCCGAGCCGGGACAGGGACGTACGAGCAGTACTTC. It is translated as CASSRAGTGTYEQYF.

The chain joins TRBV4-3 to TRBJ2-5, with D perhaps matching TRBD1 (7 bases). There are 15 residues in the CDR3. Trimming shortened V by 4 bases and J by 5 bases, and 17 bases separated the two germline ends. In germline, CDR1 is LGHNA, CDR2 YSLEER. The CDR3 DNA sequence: TGCGCCAGCAGCCCCCGCAGGGGGGTCCGGGAGACCCAGTACTTC. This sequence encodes CASSPRRGVRETQYF.

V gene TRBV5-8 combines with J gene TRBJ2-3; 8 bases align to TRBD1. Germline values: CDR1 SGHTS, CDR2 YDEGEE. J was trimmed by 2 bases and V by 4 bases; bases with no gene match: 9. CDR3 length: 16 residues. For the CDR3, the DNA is TGTGCCAGCAGCACAAGGACAGGGCGGGACACAGATACGCAGTATTTT. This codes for CASSTRTGRDTDTQYF. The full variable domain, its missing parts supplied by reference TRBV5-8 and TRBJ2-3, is EAGVTQSPTHLIKTRGQQATLRCSPISGHTSVYWYQQALGLGLQFLLWYDEGEERNRGNFPPRFSGRQFPNYSSELNVNALELEDSALYLCASSTRTGRDTDTQYFGPGTRLTVL.

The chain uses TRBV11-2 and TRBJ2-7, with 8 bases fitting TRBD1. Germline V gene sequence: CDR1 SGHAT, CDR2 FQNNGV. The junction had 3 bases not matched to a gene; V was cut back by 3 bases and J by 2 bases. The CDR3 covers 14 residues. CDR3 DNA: TGTGCCAGCAGCTTGGGGACAGGCACCTACGAGCAGTACTTC. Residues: CASSLGTGTYEQYF.

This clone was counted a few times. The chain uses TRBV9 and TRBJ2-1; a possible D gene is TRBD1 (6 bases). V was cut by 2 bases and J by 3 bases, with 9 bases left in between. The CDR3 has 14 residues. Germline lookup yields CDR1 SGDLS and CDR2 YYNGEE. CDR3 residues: CASSVRGNYNEQFF. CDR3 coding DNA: TGTGCCAGCAGCGTCAGGGGTAACTACAATGAGCAGTTCTTC. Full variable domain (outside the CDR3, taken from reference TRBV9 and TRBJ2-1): DSGVTQTPKHLITATGQRVTLRCSPRSGDLSVYWYQQSLDQGLQFLIQYYNGEERAKGNILERFSAQQFPDLHSELNLSSLELGDSALYFCASSVRGNYNEQFFGPGTRLTVL.

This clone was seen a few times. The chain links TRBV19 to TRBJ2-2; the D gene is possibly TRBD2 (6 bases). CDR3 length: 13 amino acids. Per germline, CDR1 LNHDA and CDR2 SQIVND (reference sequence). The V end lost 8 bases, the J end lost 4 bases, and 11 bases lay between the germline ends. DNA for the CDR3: TGTGCCAGTGGAGGGGTTAGCACCGGGGAGCTGTTTTTT. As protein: CASGGVSTGELFF.

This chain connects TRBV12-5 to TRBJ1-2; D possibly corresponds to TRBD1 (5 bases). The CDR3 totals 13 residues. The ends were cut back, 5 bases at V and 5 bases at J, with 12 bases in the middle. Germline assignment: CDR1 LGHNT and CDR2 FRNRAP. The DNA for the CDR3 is TGTGCTAGTGGTGCCGACAGCATTTATGGCTACACCTTC. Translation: CASGADSIYGYTF.

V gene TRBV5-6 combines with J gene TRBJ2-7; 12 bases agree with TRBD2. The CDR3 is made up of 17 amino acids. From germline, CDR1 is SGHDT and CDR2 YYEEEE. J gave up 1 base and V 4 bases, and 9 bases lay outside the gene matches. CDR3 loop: CASSTAGLAGKSYEQYF. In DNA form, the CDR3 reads TGTGCCAGCAGCACGGCGGGACTAGCGGGCAAATCCTACGAGCAGTACTTC.